This is a list of T cell receptor beta chains from one sample in a study of T cell responses to AZD1222 COVID-19 vaccine. Clones were read by immunoSEQ multiplex PCR, and TCRdb kept only the in-frame ones, dropping some. The sample carries about 130,000 clones, about nine tenths recorded once. The starting material was peripheral blood, obtained on day 0 of AZD1222 vaccination. The receptors come from an adult in good health. The CDR3 runs from the conserved cysteine through the conserved F or W. Each record gives: J gene, V gene, D gene, clone size, CDR3 protein, CDR3 DNA. A D gene is named only where the DNA matches it firmly. Clone size is not always given. Where it is, it says once, few, many or a class for expanded clones.

TRBJ1-5 TRBV3-1/TRBV3-2 NA NA CASSQRWTVNQPQHF TGTGCCAGCAGCCAAAGGTGGACAGTAAATCAGCCCCAGCATTTT
TRBJ2-7 TRBV7-9 TRBD2 NA CASSLQASGTYEQYF TGTGCCAGCAGCTTACAGGCTAGCGGGACCTACGAGCAGTACTTC
TRBJ1-3 TRBV28 NA NA CASSSPTGALPSGNTIYF TGTGCCAGCAGTTCCCCGACAGGAGCGCTTCCCTCTGGAAACACCATATATTTT
TRBJ2-1 TRBV6-2/TRBV6-3 NA NA CASSSRQASYNEQFF TGTGCCAGCAGTTCGAGACAGGCCTCCTACAATGAGCAGTTCTTC
TRBJ1-1 TRBV7-9 NA NA CASSSMMNTEAFF TGTGCCAGCAGCTCCATGATGAACACTGAAGCTTTCTTT
TRBJ2-2 TRBV9 TRBD2 NA CASSPREGTGELFF TGTGCCAGCAGCCCCCGGGAGGGCACCGGGGAGCTGTTTTTT
TRBJ2-4 TRBV19 NA NA CASSPGPSIAKNIQYF TGTGCCAGTAGTCCGGGACCCTCCATAGCCAAAAACATTCAGTACTTC
TRBJ1-2 TRBV7-8 TRBD1 NA CASTLRDRRANYGYTF TGTGCCAGTACCCTCCGGGACAGGAGAGCTAACTATGGCTACACCTTC
TRBJ1-2 TRBV19 NA NA CASSIPQSLYGYTF TGTGCCAGTAGTATCCCGCAGTCCCTCTATGGCTACACCTTC
TRBJ1-1 TRBV29-1 NA NA CSVEDSLNTEAFF TGCAGCGTTGAAGACAGTCTGAACACTGAAGCTTTCTTT
TRBJ2-7 TRBV10-3 NA NA CAISRRIADSYEQYF TGTGCCATCAGTCGCCGCATTGCGGACTCCTACGAGCAGTACTTC
TRBJ1-1 TRBV7-8 NA NA CASSFYRVAEAFF TGTGCCAGCAGCTTTTACAGGGTGGCTGAAGCTTTCTTT
TRBJ1-1 TRBV11-2 NA NA CASSFPGPLTEAFF TGTGCCAGCAGCTTCCCCGGGCCTCTCACTGAAGCTTTCTTT
TRBJ2-1 TRBV7-6 TRBD2 NA CASSVSGGFNNEQFF TGTGCCAGCAGCGTTAGCGGGGGCTTTAACAATGAGCAGTTCTTC
TRBJ2-1 TRBV10-3 NA NA CAISEVTGAAYNEQFF TGTGCCATCAGTGAGGTGACGGGAGCGGCCTACAATGAGCAGTTCTTC
TRBJ1-2 TRBV19 NA NA CASIPHGSFSGYTF TGTGCCAGTATACCCCACGGTTCCTTCTCTGGCTACACCTTC
TRBJ1-1 TRBV30 NA NA CAWSMNTEAFF TGTGCCTGGAGTATGAACACTGAAGCTTTCTTT
TRBJ2-3 TRBV7-6 TRBD1 NA CASSQGTGDGTDTQYF TGTGCCAGCAGCCAGGGGACAGGGGACGGGACAGATACGCAGTATTTT
TRBJ2-5 TRBV13 TRBD1 NA CASSWGQAQETQYF TGTGCCAGCAGCTGGGGACAGGCCCAAGAGACCCAGTACTTC
TRBJ2-7 TRBV9 NA NA CASSVGPTFGGASYEQYF TGTGCCAGCAGCGTAGGTCCCACATTCGGCGGGGCATCCTACGAGCAGTACTTC
TRBJ1-6 TRBV28 NA NA CASSFPGSSPLHF TGTGCCAGCAGTTTCCCCGGTAGCTCACCCCTCCACTTT
TRBJ1-2 TRBV12-3/TRBV12-4 NA NA CASSSGRSYGYTF TGTGCCAGCAGCTCTGGACGGAGCTATGGCTACACCTTC
TRBJ1-2 TRBV6-1 NA NA CASTFGAQYGYTF TGTGCCAGCACCTTCGGGGCCCAGTATGGCTACACCTTC
TRBJ2-7 TRBV3-1/TRBV3-2 TRBD2 few CASSKRTSGGEQYF TGTGCCAGCAGCAAGAGGACTAGCGGGGGCGAGCAGTACTTC
TRBJ2-5 TRBV25-1 NA NA CASSEVLRGETQYF TGTGCCAGCAGTGAAGTTCTGAGGGGAGAGACCCAGTACTTC
TRBJ2-5 TRBV7-9 TRBD2 NA CASSPSGRGETQYF TGTGCCAGCAGCCCCTCAGGGAGGGGAGAGACCCAGTACTTC
TRBJ1-1 TRBV29-1 NA NA CSVEATPQGTEAFF TGCAGCGTTGAAGCGACCCCTCAAGGCACTGAAGCTTTCTTT
TRBJ2-5 TRBV11-1 NA NA CASRSPRGSAETQYF TGTGCCAGCAGGAGTCCGAGGGGAAGCGCTGAGACCCAGTACTTC
TRBJ1-1 TRBV5-6 TRBD1 NA CASSSGQGQWTEAFF TGTGCCAGCAGCTCTGGACAGGGTCAATGGACTGAAGCTTTCTTT
TRBJ2-1 TRBV5-8 TRBD2 NA CASSRGGLASYNEQFF TGTGCCAGCAGCCGCGGGGGGCTAGCCTCCTACAATGAGCAGTTCTTC
TRBJ1-1 TRBV19 TRBD1 NA CASSITGQVNTEAFF TGTGCCAGTAGTATAACGGGACAGGTGAACACTGAAGCTTTCTTT
TRBJ2-7 TRBV27 NA once CASSLSSPSHEQYF TGTGCCAGCAGTTTGAGCAGCCCTAGCCACGAGCAGTACTTC
TRBJ2-7 TRBV6-6 NA once CASSLKPLGGGTYEQYF TGTGCCAGCAGTCTAAAACCGTTGGGGGGGGGCACCTACGAGCAGTACTTC
TRBJ2-5 TRBV19 TRBD1 NA CASRQGGETQYF TGTGCCAGTCGACAGGGTGGGGAGACCCAGTACTTC
TRBJ2-5 TRBV5-8 NA NA CASSLLAETQYF TGTGCCAGCAGCCTCCTGGCGGAGACCCAGTACTTC
TRBJ2-7 TRBV4-1 TRBD2 NA CASSPLAGGYEQYF TGCGCCAGCAGCCCGTTAGCGGGAGGGTACGAGCAGTACTTC
TRBJ1-5 TRBV19 NA NA CASSKTASNQPQHF TGTGCCAGTAGTAAGACAGCTAGCAATCAGCCCCAGCATTTT
TRBJ2-1 TRBV5-4 TRBD2 NA CASSLTSGNEQFF TGTGCCAGCAGCTTGACTAGCGGCAATGAGCAGTTCTTC
TRBJ2-2 TRBV5-5 NA NA CASSSPWGHGGELFF TGTGCCAGCAGCTCCCCCTGGGGGCATGGCGGGGAGCTGTTTTTT
TRBJ2-7 TRBV3-1/TRBV3-2 NA once CASSQEREQYF TGTGCCAGCAGCCAAGAACGCGAGCAGTACTTC
TRBJ1-1 TRBV6-4 TRBD1 NA CASSEIDGDRLTEAFF TGTGCCAGCAGTGAGATAGATGGGGACAGGCTCACTGAAGCTTTCTTT
TRBJ1-5 TRBV6-5 NA NA CASRPGAAGNQPQHF TGTGCCAGCAGACCTGGGGCAGCGGGCAATCAGCCCCAGCATTTT
TRBJ2-7 TRBV7-9 TRBD1 NA CASRLTGEQHEQYF TGTGCCAGCAGGTTAACAGGGGAGCAACACGAGCAGTACTTC
TRBJ1-2 TRBV6-6 NA NA CASSPRGDINGYTF TGTGCCAGCAGTCCCCGGGGGGATATAAATGGCTACACCTTC
TRBJ2-3 TRBV11-2 TRBD2 NA CASSLTGGLAGLDTDTQYF TGTGCCAGCAGCTTAACGGGGGGACTAGCGGGGCTAGACACAGATACGCAGTATTTT
TRBJ2-1 TRBV18 TRBD2 NA CASSPLAGGDEQFF TGTGCCAGCTCACCCTTAGCGGGAGGGGATGAGCAGTTCTTC
TRBJ2-1 TRBV9 TRBD2 NA CASSVVSGGAYEQFF TGTGCCAGCAGCGTAGTTAGCGGGGGGGCCTATGAGCAGTTCTTC
TRBJ2-7 TRBV10-1 TRBD1 few CASSRDRGAYEQYF TGCGCCAGCTCCCGGGACAGGGGGGCTTACGAGCAGTACTTC
TRBJ1-5 TRBV5-6 NA NA CASSLAWGAGNQPQHF TGTGCCAGCAGCCTGGCTTGGGGAGCGGGGAATCAGCCCCAGCATTTT
TRBJ2-7 TRBV9 NA NA CASSVGREQYYEQYF TGTGCCAGCAGCGTAGGCCGGGAACAGTACTACGAGCAGTACTTC
TRBJ2-1 TRBV11-1 NA once CASSTPGAFWEQFF TGTGCCAGCAGCACCCCTGGGGCTTTTTGGGAGCAGTTCTTC
TRBJ1-2 TRBV29-1 NA NA CSVANSNYGYTF TGCAGCGTTGCAAACAGTAACTATGGCTACACCTTC
TRBJ2-7 TRBV29-1 TRBD1 NA CSVVTGGMGEQYF TGCAGCGTTGTGACAGGGGGTATGGGCGAGCAGTACTTC
TRBJ2-7 TRBV5-4 TRBD2 once CASSLDPSSGGAYEQYF TGTGCCAGCAGCTTGGACCCATCCAGCGGGGGGGCCTACGAGCAGTACTTC
TRBJ2-6 TRBV6-6 NA NA CASSPRDTGANVLTF TGTGCCAGCAGCCCCCGGGACACTGGGGCCAACGTCCTGACTTTC
TRBJ2-3 TRBV5-1 TRBD2 NA CASSLAMTSATDTQYF TGCGCCAGCAGCTTGGCCATGACTAGCGCCACAGATACGCAGTATTTT
TRBJ2-1 TRBV19 NA few CASSIGQGGRNEQFF TGTGCCAGTAGTATAGGCCAGGGAGGACGAAATGAGCAGTTCTTC
TRBJ2-7 TRBV21-1 NA NA CASSKAGRGDSRYEQYF TGTGCCAGCAGCAAAGCGGGGCGGGGGGATTCTCGGTACGAGCAGTACTTC
TRBJ2-2 TRBV5-1 NA few CASSLVGVVLTGELFF TGCGCCAGCAGCTTGGTCGGGGTCGTCCTTACCGGGGAGCTGTTTTTT
TRBJ2-5 TRBV3-1/TRBV3-2 NA NA CASSRTSEGETQYF TGTGCCAGCAGCCGGACTTCCGAAGGCGAGACCCAGTACTTC